The 14 T cell receptor beta chains below come from one sample, sequenced in a study of T cell responses to AZD1222 COVID-19 vaccine. Repertoires were generated with immunoSEQ multiplex PCR, while TCRdb's copy carries only in-frame clones and drops some. The sample has under 40,000 clones; approximately 78% are singletons. The specimen was peripheral blood, collected 28 days after the second AZD1222 dose. The source is an adult who received the AZD1222 COVID-19 vaccine.

This chain uses TRBV20-1 with TRBJ2-1; D unclear. Germline CDR1 reads DFQATT; CDR2 reads SNEGSKA (reference sequence). V was pared by 3 bases and J by 9 bases, with 15 bases between. The CDR3 has 13 residues. CDR3 in amino acids: CSASSSVWGEQFF. CDR3 nucleotide sequence: TGCAGTGCTAGTTCATCCGTATGGGGTGAGCAGTTCTTC.

V is TRBV7-7 and J is TRBJ2-1, with D possibly TRBD2 on 6 matching bases. Trimming removed 11 bases from V and 0 bases from J, with 17 bases in between. Germline V gene data show CDR1 as SSHAT and CDR2 as FNYEAQ (reference sequence). This CDR3 region has 15 residues. The CDR3 reads CASGEISSSYNEQFF. CDR3 sequence (DNA): TGTGCCTCGGGGGAGATCTCAAGCTCCTACAATGAGCAGTTCTTC.

J is TRBJ1-2 and V is TRBV7-9; D gene ambiguous. The CDR3 runs to 14 residues. CDR1 is SEHNR and CDR2 is FQNEAQ in the germline V gene (reference sequence). Trimming removed 4 bases from V and 3 bases from J, with 12 bases in between. The CDR3 spells CASSYGDRDYGYTF. CDR3 coding DNA: TGTGCCAGCAGCTACGGGGATCGGGACTATGGCTACACCTTC.

For the CDR3, the DNA is TGTGCCAGCAGTCCGGGACACTCTGGAAACACCATATATTTT. Amino acid sequence: CASSPGHSGNTIYF. The rearrangement links TRBV27 to TRBJ1-3; D is possibly TRBD1 (6 bases). Germline V gene lookup returns CDR1 MNHEY and CDR2 SMNVEV (reference sequence). This CDR3 is 14 amino acids long. V lost 5 bases, J lost 0 bases, and 8 bases lay in between.

The chain links TRBV11-3 to TRBJ1-2; D remains unclear. Trimming removed 0 bases at V and 4 bases at J, with 15 bases between. The CDR3 covers 16 residues. Per the germline V gene, CDR1 is SGHNT and CDR2 is YENEEA. The CDR3 region is CASSLDSGRGRYGYTF. The CDR3 DNA reads as TGTGCCAGCAGCTTAGATTCAGGCAGAGGACGCTATGGCTACACCTTC. Looking up the rest from reference TRBV11-3 and TRBJ1-2 gives the full variable domain: EAGVVQSPRYKIIEKKQPVAFWCNPISGHNTLYWYLQNLGQGPELLIRYENEEAVDDSQLPKDRFSAERLKGVDSTLKIQPAELGDSAVYLCASSLDSGRGRYGYTFGSGTRLTVV.

This chain connects TRBV25-1 to TRBJ1-1, with D possibly being TRBD1 (5 bases). This CDR3 spans 17 amino acids. The germline CDR1 and CDR2 sequences are MGHDK and SYGVNS. The V end lost 1 base, the J end lost 5 bases, and 20 bases lay between the germline ends. CDR3 nucleotide sequence: TGTGCCAGCAGTGAATCTCCCACGAGGGGAAGAAGGACTGAAGCTTTCTTT. Its translation is CASSESPTRGRRTEAFF.

This sequence joins TRBV9 and TRBJ1-4, with D hard to call. The CDR3 loop spans 14 amino acids. Germline V gene data show CDR1 as SGDLS and CDR2 as YYNGEE. With 3 bases removed from V and 5 bases from J, the gap between germline ends came to 11 bases. CDR3 DNA: TGTGCCAGCAGCGAGACGGAAGCAAATGAAAAACTGTTTTTT. Residues: CASSETEANEKLFF.

The rearrangement links TRBV7-8 to TRBJ2-5; D uncertain. V was cut by 2 bases and J by 2 bases, with 9 bases left in between. The germline gives CDR1 SGHVS, CDR2 FQNEAQ. The CDR3 length is 14 residues. The CDR3 DNA sequence: TGTGCCAGCAGCTTATGGCAGAATCAAGAGACCCAGTACTTC. It encodes CASSLWQNQETQYF.

This clone came up a few times. The J gene is TRBJ2-7, the V gene TRBV15; 8 nucleotides agree with TRBD1. This CDR3 contains 15 residues. V shed 1 base and J 5 bases; nucleotides not matched to a gene: 7. The germline CDR1 and CDR2 sequences are LNHNV and YYDKDF (reference sequence). The CDR3, as DNA: TGTGCCACCAGCAGAGCGGGACAGGTAACACACGAGCAGTACTTC. Translation: CATSRAGQVTHEQYF. The full variable domain, in which reference TRBV15 and TRBJ2-7 provide the parts outside the CDR3, is DAMVIQNPRYQVTQFGKPVTLSCSQTLNHNVMYWYQQKSSQAPKLLFHYYDKDFNNEADTPDNFQSRRPNTSFCFLDIRSPGLGDTAMYLCATSRAGQVTHEQYFGPGTRLTVT.

V usage is TRBV5-5 and J usage is TRBJ2-3; 15 bases map to TRBD2. This CDR3 region has 16 residues. Losses at the gene ends were 7 bases for V and 6 bases for J; bases not matched to a gene: 9. CDR1 SGHKS and CDR2 YYEKEE come from the germline V gene (reference sequence). The CDR3 loop is CASDDGLAGGDDTQYF. The CDR3 bases are TGTGCCAGCGACGACGGACTAGCGGGAGGGGACGATACGCAGTATTTT.

This chain uses TRBV30 with TRBJ1-3; D is undetermined. This CDR3 comprises 14 residues. Trimming removed 0 bases from V and 0 bases from J, with 6 bases in between. CDR1 and CDR2 from the germline V gene are GTSNPN and SVGIG (reference sequence). As DNA, the CDR3 is TGTGCCTGGAGTGTTGGCCTCTCTGGAAACACCATATATTTT. The encoded protein is CAWSVGLSGNTIYF. Looking up the rest from reference TRBV30 and TRBJ1-3 gives the full variable domain: SQTIHQWPATLVQPVGSPLSLECTVEGTSNPNLYWYRQAAGRGLQLLFYSVGIGQISSEVPQNLSASRPQDRQFILSSKKLLLSDSGFYLCAWSVGLSGNTIYFGEGSWLTVV.

The chain combines TRBV5-6 with TRBJ2-3; D remains ambiguous. V was cut by 2 bases and J by 1 base, with 23 bases left in between. Germline V gene lookup returns CDR1 SGHDT and CDR2 YYEEEE. The CDR3 consists of 19 residues. The chain's CDR3 is CASSFSLRSKGSGTDTQYF. For the CDR3, the DNA is TGTGCCAGCAGCTTTTCGCTTAGGAGCAAGGGTTCAGGCACAGATACGCAGTATTTT.

The J gene is TRBJ1-5, the V gene TRBV4-3; 8 bases line up with TRBD1. The CDR3 is 17 residues long. The J segment lost 2 bases and the V segment lost 0 bases, leaving 6 bases of the junction unmatched. Germline assignment: CDR1 LGHNA and CDR2 YSLEER. The CDR3 DNA reads TGCGCCAGCAGCCAAGACTGGACGGACAGGGGCAATCAGCCCCAGCATTTT. Translated: CASSQDWTDRGNQPQHF.

This clone was observed once. The genes are TRBV10-1 and TRBJ2-2; no reliable D call. The V gene's germline CDR1 is WNHNN and CDR2 SYGVQD (reference sequence). V was pared by 2 bases and J by 6 bases, with 10 bases between. The CDR3 extends over 14 amino acids. The CDR3 DNA reads TGCGCCAGCAGTGAGGAATGGGTTTCCGGGGAGCTGTTTTTT. This gives the protein CASSEEWVSGELFF.